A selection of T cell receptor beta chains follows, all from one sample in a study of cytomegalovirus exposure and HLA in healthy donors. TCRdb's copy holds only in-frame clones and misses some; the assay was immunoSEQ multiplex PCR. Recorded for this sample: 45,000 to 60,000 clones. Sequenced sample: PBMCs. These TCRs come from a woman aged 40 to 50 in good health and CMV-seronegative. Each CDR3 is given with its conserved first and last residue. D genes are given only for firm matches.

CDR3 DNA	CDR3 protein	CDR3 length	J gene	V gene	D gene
TGTGCCAGTAGTACTCCCCGGGACAGGGCGAACACCGGGGAGCTGTTTTTT	CASSTPRDRANTGELFF	17	TRBJ2-2	TRBV19	TRBD1
TGTGCCAGCAGCTTGGGCCCGGGGGGGAACACTGAAGCTTTCTTT	CASSLGPGGNTEAFF	15	TRBJ1-1	TRBV5-6	NA
TGTGCCAGTAGTGAAGCGGGAGATACGCAGTATTTT	CASSEAGDTQYF	12	TRBJ2-3	TRBV19	NA
TGTGCCAGCAGCTCTACCGGGACACCCCTCCACTTT	CASSSTGTPLHF	12	TRBJ1-6	TRBV27	NA
TGTGCCAGCAGCCTCAGTAGGCAGGGGAACGAGCAGTACTTC	CASSLSRQGNEQYF	14	TRBJ2-7	TRBV2	NA
TGCAGCGCGGGGGGATCCTATAATTCACCCCTCCACTTT	CSAGGSYNSPLHF	13	TRBJ1-6	TRBV29-1	NA
TGTGCCAGCAGCTTGGGGGGGCGCCCGGGAACTAATGAAAAACTGTTTTTT	CASSLGGRPGTNEKLFF	17	TRBJ1-4	TRBV5-4	NA
TGTGCCAGCAGAAGAGCGGGAGGGGGGTACAATGAGCAGTTCTTC	CASRRAGGGYNEQFF	15	TRBJ2-1	TRBV7-9	TRBD2
TGTGCCAGCAGCCGGACAGGGCTGGAGCTGTTTTTT	CASSRTGLELFF	12	TRBJ2-2	TRBV11-2	TRBD1
TGTGCCAGCAGTCCCCTCCGGACAGGCCTTGAAGCTTTCTTT	CASSPLRTGLEAFF	14	TRBJ1-1	TRBV27	TRBD1
TGTGCCAGCAGCCCTAGAGGGGACTGGCAGGTTGTCGAGCAGTACTTC	CASSPRGDWQVVEQYF	16	TRBJ2-7	TRBV7-9	NA
TGTGCCAGCAGCCAAGTGACTAATGGGAGACAGCCCCAGCATTTT	CASSQVTNGRQPQHF	15	TRBJ1-5	TRBV4-2	NA
TGCAGCGTTGTTGGTGGCGGAGGAGGCGAGCAGTACTTC	CSVVGGGGGEQYF	13	TRBJ2-7	TRBV29-1	NA
TGTGCCAGCAGTTTGGGCAGGGGGAGACACGAGCAGTACTTC	CASSLGRGRHEQYF	14	TRBJ2-7	TRBV28	TRBD1
TGTGCCAGCAGCTTAGGACAGGCAATATCCTACGAGCAGTACTTC	CASSLGQAISYEQYF	15	TRBJ2-7	TRBV7-2	NA
TGTGCGACGGCTAGCGGGGGGGCCGGGGAGACCCAGTACTTC	CATASGGAGETQYF	14	TRBJ2-5	TRBV11-3	TRBD2
TGTGCCACCTTCCCTACCGGGACAGTGGCCTACGAGCAGTACTTC	CATFPTGTVAYEQYF	15	TRBJ2-7	TRBV2	TRBD1
TGTGCCAGCAGCCCGGACAGGGGGACATCCTACGAGCAGTACTTC	CASSPDRGTSYEQYF	15	TRBJ2-7	TRBV7-9	TRBD1
TGTGCCAGCAGTTTAGGGCAGGGGGGAGGCTACACCTTC	CASSLGQGGGYTF	13	TRBJ1-2	TRBV28	TRBD1
TGTGCCTGGATGGAGGCCCGGGGCACTGAAGCTTTCTTT	CAWMEARGTEAFF	13	TRBJ1-1	TRBV30	NA
TGTGCCAGCAGCCTAGGCCCGGATTCGGCCCATTCACCCCTCCACTTT	CASSLGPDSAHSPLHF	16	TRBJ1-6	TRBV5-4	NA
TGTGCCAGCAGTTTAGGAGGGCTCGAAACTGGAAACACCATATATTTT	CASSLGGLETGNTIYF	16	TRBJ1-3	TRBV6-5	NA
TGTGCCAGCAGCTCCGGCTCTGGAAACACCATATATTTT	CASSSGSGNTIYF	13	TRBJ1-3	TRBV7-3	NA